Presented here are 23 T cell receptor beta chains from one specimen sequenced in a study of cytotoxic CD8 clonotypes in ibrutinib-treated CLL. Generated by immunoSEQ multiplex PCR, the TCRdb table keeps only in-frame clones and is missing some. The sample has about 150,000 clones, roughly three quarters seen once. Here the sequenced sample was PBMCs, taken after 12 months of ibrutinib treatment. The origin of the receptors is a human donor with chronic lymphocytic leukemia.

This clone is a singleton in its sample. The chain employs TRBV23-1 and TRBJ2-5; no clear D. TRBV23-1 is flagged as an ORF with uncertain function. Trimming left V 3 bases short and J 3 bases short, with 8 bases between. The CDR3 totals 13 residues. CDR3 sequence: CASSHEDEETQYF. The CDR3 region has the DNA TGCGCCAGCAGTCACGAAGACGAAGAGACCCAGTACTTC.

The chain joins TRBV28 to TRBJ2-1; 8 bases line up with TRBD1. Germline assignment: CDR1 MDHEN and CDR2 SYDVKM. With 6 bases clipped from V and 0 bases from J, the junction kept 10 bases outside the gene matches. The CDR3 runs 17 residues. CDR3 sequence: CASSPPGQAFSYNEQFF. CDR3 bases: TGTGCCAGCAGCCCACCGGGACAGGCTTTCTCCTACAATGAGCAGTTCTTC.

This clone came up a few times. The rearrangement links TRBV5-6 to TRBJ1-5; TRBD1 aligns across 7 bases. Germline V CDR1 and CDR2: SGHDT, YYEEEE. This CDR3 is 18 amino acids long. V gave up 0 bases and J gave up 0 bases; unmatched junction bases: 9. CDR3 sequence (DNA): TGTGCCAGCAGCTTGGGGGTCCCAGGGGGATTTAGCAATCAGCCCCAGCATTTT. This translates into CASSLGVPGGFSNQPQHF.

The CDR3: CAIMTDPSAEAFF. The CDR3 DNA sequence: TGTGCCATCATGACAGATCCCTCTGCTGAAGCTTTCTTT. The chain has TRBV10-3 and TRBJ1-1; maybe TRBD1 (5 bases). CDR3 size: 13 residues. V lost 7 bases and J 6 bases, leaving 15 bases between the germline ends. The germline V gene encodes CDR1 ENHRY and CDR2 SYGVKD.

This clone was seen only once. V gene TRBV6-1 combines with J gene TRBJ2-5, with D unresolved. The germline V gene has CDR1 MNHNS and CDR2 SASEGT. Trimming removed 7 bases at V and 2 bases at J, with 11 bases between. The CDR3 loop spans 13 amino acids. CDR3 nucleotide sequence: TGTGCCAGCACTTACAGTCTACAAGAGACCCAGTACTTC. This translates into CASTYSLQETQYF.

This chain links TRBV9 with TRBJ2-5; 11 bases map to TRBD2. The CDR3 has 16 amino acids. Germline trimming cut 2 bases from V and 4 bases from J; bases unmatched to any gene: 7. The V gene's germline CDR1 is SGDLS and CDR2 YYNGEE. The CDR3 DNA reads TGTGCCAGCAGCGTTGGTAGCGGGAGGGTAATAGAGACCCAGTACTTC. Protein product: CASSVGSGRVIETQYF.

V and J are TRBV6-5 and TRBJ2-7; D unclear. Germline CDR1 reads MNHEY; CDR2 reads SVGAGI. The CDR3 is 14 residues long. The V gene lost 6 bases and the J gene lost 2 bases, with 14 bases spanning the gap. CDR3 amino acids: CASSPGVGPYEQYF. The CDR3 coding sequence is TGTGCCAGCAGCCCCGGCGTAGGTCCCTACGAGCAGTACTTC.

The J gene is TRBJ2-7, the V gene TRBV15; TRBD1 or TRBD2 may be the D gene (6 bases each). The germline V gene has CDR1 LNHNV and CDR2 YYDKDF (reference sequence). V shed 3 bases and J shed 3 bases, with 18 bases lying between them. The CDR3 runs to 16 residues. CDR3 sequence reads: CATSSQRGRRFYEQYF. The CDR3 DNA reads TGTGCCACCAGCAGTCAACGGGGGCGCAGATTCTACGAGCAGTACTTC. The full variable domain, rest sourced from reference TRBV15 and TRBJ2-7, is DAMVIQNPRYQVTQFGKPVTLSCSQTLNHNVMYWYQQKSSQAPKLLFHYYDKDFNNEADTPDNFQSRRPNTSFCFLDIRSPGLGDTAMYLCATSSQRGRRFYEQYFGPGTRLTVT.

This chain links TRBV5-6 with TRBJ2-1; weak D call: TRBD1 (6 bases). V was trimmed by 4 bases and J by 8 bases, leaving 13 bases between them. The CDR3 has 13 residues. CDR1 and CDR2 from the germline V gene are SGHDT and YYEEEE. DNA of the CDR3: TGTGCCAGCAGCCCCAGGGGCTGGGATGAGCAGTTCTTC. It codes for CASSPRGWDEQFF.

The chain combines TRBV27 with TRBJ1-4; TRBD1 aligns across 9 bases. Trimming took 5 bases from V and 12 from J; bases not matched to a gene: 10. CDR3 length: 14 residues. CDR1 is MNHEY and CDR2 is SMNVEV in the germline V gene (reference sequence). The DNA of the CDR3 is TGTGCCAGCAGTAAACAGGGGGCAAGAGCGGAACTGTTTTTT. This encodes CASSKQGARAELFF.

The chain is built from TRBV18 and TRBJ1-1; a possible D gene is TRBD1 (5 bases). The germline V gene has CDR1 KGHSH and CDR2 LQKENI. The CDR3 contains 12 residues. V was pared by 4 bases and J by 7 bases, with 10 bases between. The CDR3 region has the DNA TGTGCCAGCTCACAGCTCAGGGATGAAGCTTTCTTT. The encoded protein is CASSQLRDEAFF.

The chain recombines TRBV7-5 with TRBJ2-5; no check of the table's D call, TRBD2, against the DNA was made. TRBV7-5 is tagged as a pseudogene. This CDR3 region has 23 residues. This chain's CDR3 is CVRSLVSFPVVTLPTRILETQYF. In DNA form, the CDR3 reads TGTGTCAGAAGCTTAGTCTCTTTTCCGGTGGTGACCTTACCCACTAGGATTTTAGAGACCCAGTACTTC.

The chain links TRBV7-3 to TRBJ2-5; either TRBD1 or TRBD2 may fit D (6 bases each). Germline CDR1 reads SGHTA; CDR2 reads FQGTGA. The CDR3 is made up of 16 amino acids. Deletions cut 5 bases from V and 4 bases from J, with 20 bases between. The CDR3, as DNA: TGTGCCAGCAGCCAAAACCGGGGGCGAGGGGGAGAGACCCAGTACTTC. Translation gives CASSQNRGRGGETQYF.

The chain is built from TRBV5-1 and TRBJ2-7; TRBD2 agrees at 7 bases. Per the germline V gene, CDR1 is SGHRS and CDR2 is YFSETQ. V was pared by 4 bases and J by 3 bases, with 13 bases of the junction left unmatched. This CDR3 is built from 16 residues. The CDR3 here is CASSPLGGSVNYEQYF. CDR3 nucleotides: TGCGCCAGCAGCCCTCTGGGCGGGAGCGTCAACTACGAGCAGTACTTC.

The J gene is TRBJ1-1, the V gene TRBV10-3, with 7 nucleotides matching TRBD1. Per germline, CDR1 ENHRY and CDR2 SYGVKD. Trimming cost V 10 bases and J 3 bases; bases outside gene matches: 11. The CDR3 spans 14 residues. DNA for the CDR3: TGTGCCACAGCGCGCAGGGGGGAGGACACTGAAGCTTTCTTT. Its translation: CATARRGEDTEAFF.

The V call is TRBV7-2, the J call TRBJ1-3, with 11 bases lining up with TRBD1. The length of the CDR3 is 17 residues. Germline-derived CDR1 and CDR2 are SGHTA and FQGNSA. V lost 5 bases and J lost 2; bases outside the gene matches: 8. CDR3 in amino acids: CASSTGQGAITGNTIYF. The CDR3 DNA sequence: TGTGCCAGCAGCACCGGACAGGGGGCGATAACTGGAAACACCATATATTTT.

The J gene is TRBJ2-1, the V gene TRBV9; D not certain. The CDR3 extends over 14 amino acids. CDR1 SGDLS and CDR2 YYNGEE come from the germline V gene. The V gene lost 4 bases and the J gene lost 5 bases, with 13 bases spanning the gap. The CDR3 sequence: CASSPSGENNEQFF. CDR3 coding DNA: TGTGCCAGCAGCCCCTCGGGCGAGAACAATGAGCAGTTCTTC.

The CDR3 bases are TGTGCCAGCAGTGTCGGGACGGGGGCCTACGAGCAGTACTTC. This translates into CASSVGTGAYEQYF. The chain uses TRBV25-1 and TRBJ2-7; the D gene is possibly TRBD2 (6 bases). Germline V gene lookup returns CDR1 MGHDK and CDR2 SYGVNS. This CDR3 comprises 14 residues. V lost 4 bases, J lost 2 bases, and 12 bases lay in between.

DNA of the CDR3: TGTGCCAGCAGCTTTTGGCACAGCCTATATAGCAATCAGCCCCAGCATTTT. It translates to CASSFWHSLYSNQPQHF. V and J are TRBV5-6 and TRBJ1-5; D is unclear. The V and J ends lost 2 bases and 0 bases respectively, with 15 bases between them. This CDR3 contains 17 residues. CDR1 is SGHDT, CDR2 YYEEEE, per germline.

This clone has more than one count but fewer than ten. The V gene is TRBV27, the J gene TRBJ1-2; 9 bases match TRBD1. The germline V gene has CDR1 MNHEY and CDR2 SMNVEV (reference sequence). The J segment lost 6 bases and the V segment lost 4 bases, leaving 3 bases of the junction unmatched. This CDR3 region has 13 residues. The DNA of the CDR3 is TGTGCCAGCAGTTGGGACAGGGCAAATGGCTACACCTTC. Translating gives CASSWDRANGYTF.

V gene TRBV18 combines with J gene TRBJ2-1, with D perhaps assigned TRBD1 or TRBD2 (6 bases each). V shed 0 bases and J shed 0 bases, with 9 bases lying between them. The CDR3 spans 16 residues. Looked up from germline, CDR1 is KGHSH and CDR2 is LQKENI. In DNA, the CDR3 is TGTGCCAGCTCACCACCGGAGGGGGACTCCTACAATGAGCAGTTCTTC. Amino acid sequence: CASSPPEGDSYNEQFF. Combining the CDR3 with reference TRBV18 and TRBJ2-1 gives the whole variable domain NAGVMQNPRHLVRRRGQEARLRCSPMKGHSHVYWYRQLPEEGLKFMVYLQKENIIDESGMPKERFSAEFPKEGPSILRIQQVVRGDSAAYFCASSPPEGDSYNEQFFGPGTRLTVL.

This clone was detected a few times. This rearrangement joins TRBV7-6 to TRBJ2-7; 10 bases map to TRBD1. V lost 0 bases and J lost 2; bases outside the gene matches: 1. The CDR3 is 15 amino acids. Germline V gene lookup returns CDR1 SGHVS and CDR2 FNYEAQ. The CDR3 DNA follows: TGTGCCAGCAGCTTAGCCGGGACAGGGGCCTACGAGCAGTACTTC. Translating gives CASSLAGTGAYEQYF.

The V and J genes are TRBV14 and TRBJ2-7; TRBD2 aligns across 9 bases. Germline values: CDR1 SGHDN, CDR2 FVKESK. The CDR3 is made up of 14 amino acids. The V segment lost 6 bases and the J segment 4 bases; nucleotides outside the gene matches: 7. The CDR3 loop is CASSLAGDRYEQYF. For the CDR3, the DNA is TGTGCCAGCAGTTTAGCGGGAGACAGGTACGAGCAGTACTTC.